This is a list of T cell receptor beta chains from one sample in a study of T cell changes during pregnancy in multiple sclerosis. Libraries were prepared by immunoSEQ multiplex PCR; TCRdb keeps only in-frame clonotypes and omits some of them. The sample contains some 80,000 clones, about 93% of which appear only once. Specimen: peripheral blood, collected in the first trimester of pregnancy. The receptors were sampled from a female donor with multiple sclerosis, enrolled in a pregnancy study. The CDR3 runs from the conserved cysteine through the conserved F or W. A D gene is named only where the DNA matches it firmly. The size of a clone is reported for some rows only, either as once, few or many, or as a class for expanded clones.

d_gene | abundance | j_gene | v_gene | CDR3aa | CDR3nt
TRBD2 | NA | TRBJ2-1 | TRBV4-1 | CASSQEGGLPYSLSSYNEQFF | TGCGCCAGCAGCCAAGAGGGGGGACTACCCTACTCCCTAAGCTCCTACAATGAGCAGTTCTTC
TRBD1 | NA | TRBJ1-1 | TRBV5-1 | CASSLVGTGNTEAFF | TGCGCCAGCAGCTTGGTGGGGACAGGGAATACTGAAGCTTTCTTT
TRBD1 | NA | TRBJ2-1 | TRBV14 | CASTQGATYNEQFF | TGTGCCAGCACCCAGGGGGCGACCTACAATGAGCAGTTCTTC
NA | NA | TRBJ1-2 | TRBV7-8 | CASSLMPAEGGYTF | TGTGCCAGCAGCCTTATGCCTGCGGAAGGAGGCTACACCTTC
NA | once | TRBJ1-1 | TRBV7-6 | CASSLTSGTPEAFF | TGTGCCAGCAGCTTAACGTCAGGGACTCCTGAAGCTTTCTTT
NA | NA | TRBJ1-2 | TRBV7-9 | CASSPLRRDSDGYTF | TGTGCCAGCAGCCCCCTAAGGAGGGATTCGGATGGCTACACCTTC
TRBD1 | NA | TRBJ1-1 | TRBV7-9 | CASSLTGSAEAFF | TGTGCCAGCAGTCTGACAGGGAGTGCTGAAGCTTTCTTT
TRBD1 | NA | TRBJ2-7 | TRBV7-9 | CASSPPGQGYEQYF | TGTGCCAGCAGCCCTCCGGGACAGGGGTACGAGCAGTACTTC
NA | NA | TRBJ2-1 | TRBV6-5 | CASSPAAGEQFF | TGTGCCAGCAGCCCCGCAGCGGGTGAGCAGTTCTTC
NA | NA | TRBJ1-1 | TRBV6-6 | CASSPGALTEAFF | TGTGCCAGCAGTCCAGGGGCCCTCACTGAAGCTTTCTTT
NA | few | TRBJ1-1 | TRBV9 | CASSAPPQMNTEAFF | TGTGCCAGCAGCGCCCCGCCACAGATGAACACTGAAGCTTTCTTT
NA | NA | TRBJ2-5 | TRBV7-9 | CASSPLLETQYF | TGTGCCAGCAGCCCCCTTCTAGAGACCCAGTACTTC
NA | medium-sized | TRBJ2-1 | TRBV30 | CAWSVRWVRDGAYNEQFF | TGTGCCTGGAGTGTACGATGGGTGCGGGACGGAGCATACAATGAGCAGTTCTTC
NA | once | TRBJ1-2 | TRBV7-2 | CASTDRRGRNGYTF | TGTGCCAGCACCGACCGTCGGGGGAGGAATGGCTACACCTTC
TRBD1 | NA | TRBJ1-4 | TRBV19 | CASSPDRGGGTNEKLFF | TGTGCCAGTAGCCCGGACAGGGGAGGAGGAACTAATGAAAAACTGTTTTTT
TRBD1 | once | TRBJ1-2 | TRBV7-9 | CASSPGDRGQTYGYTF | TGTGCCAGCAGCCCCGGGGACAGGGGGCAGACCTATGGCTACACCTTC
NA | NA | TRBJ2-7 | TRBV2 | CASSLTYEQYF | TGTGCCAGCAGTCTAACCTACGAACAGTACTTC
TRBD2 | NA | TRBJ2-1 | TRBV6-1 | CASSVLLAGGRNEQFF | TGTGCCAGCAGTGTCCTACTAGCGGGGGGGCGGAATGAGCAGTTCTTC
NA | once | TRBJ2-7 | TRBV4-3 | CASSRGHTYEQYF | TGCGCCAGCAGCAGGGGCCACACATACGAGCAGTACTTC
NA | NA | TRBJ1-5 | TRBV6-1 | CASRDLLGGAQPQHF | TGTGCCAGCAGAGATTTACTTGGGGGCGCTCAGCCCCAGCATTTT
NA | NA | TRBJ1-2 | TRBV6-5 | CASSYSPGVEGYTF | TGTGCCAGCAGTTACTCACCCGGGGTGGAGGGCTACACCTTC
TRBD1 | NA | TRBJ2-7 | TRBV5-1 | CASSWDRPNDEQYF | TGCGCCAGCAGCTGGGACAGGCCTAACGACGAGCAGTACTTC
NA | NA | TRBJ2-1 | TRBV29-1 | CSVEVRGSGLLFNNEQFF | TGCAGCGTTGAGGTACGGGGGAGCGGTTTGCTCTTCAACAATGAGCAGTTCTTC
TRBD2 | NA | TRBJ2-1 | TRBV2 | CASSSGRVHNEQFF | TGTGCCAGCAGTAGCGGGAGAGTCCACAATGAGCAGTTCTTC
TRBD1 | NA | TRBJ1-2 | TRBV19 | CASSMGTGKYGYTF | TGTGCCAGTAGTATGGGGACAGGGAAATATGGCTACACCTTC
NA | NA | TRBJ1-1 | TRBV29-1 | CSASTGSPEAFF | TGCAGCGCATCAACAGGGAGCCCCGAAGCTTTCTTT
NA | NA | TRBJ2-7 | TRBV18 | CASSRGAWEQYF | TGTGCCAGCTCGCGGGGTGCGTGGGAGCAGTACTTC
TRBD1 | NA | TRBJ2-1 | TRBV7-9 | CASSSRDRENEQFF | TGTGCCAGCAGCTCCCGGGACAGGGAAAATGAGCAGTTCTTC
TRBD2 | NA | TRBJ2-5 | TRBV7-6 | CASSSISGTAETQYF | TGTGCCAGCAGCTCTATTAGCGGGACTGCAGAGACCCAGTACTTC
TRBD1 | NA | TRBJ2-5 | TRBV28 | CATRTGTSQETQYF | TGTGCCACGCGGACAGGAACCTCCCAAGAGACCCAGTACTTC
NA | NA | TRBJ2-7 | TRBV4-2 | CASSPPGGIYNEQYF | TGTGCCAGCAGCCCCCCAGGGGGGATCTACAACGAGCAGTACTTC
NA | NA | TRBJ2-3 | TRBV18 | CASSPHRGISDTQYF | TGTGCCAGCTCACCACACCGGGGGATTTCAGATACGCAGTATTTT
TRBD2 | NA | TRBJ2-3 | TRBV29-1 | CSVGGLAGLERGDTQYF | TGCAGCGTTGGGGGACTAGCGGGACTAGAGCGGGGAGATACGCAGTATTTT
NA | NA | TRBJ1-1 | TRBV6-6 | CASSTPNSNTEAFF | TGTGCCAGCAGTACCCCAAACTCAAACACTGAAGCTTTCTTT
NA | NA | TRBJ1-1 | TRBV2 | CASSSDTNTEAFF | TGTGCCAGCAGTTCGGACACGAACACTGAAGCTTTCTTT
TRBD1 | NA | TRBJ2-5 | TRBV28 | CASSSLPHGTGLFEYQETQYF | TGTGCCAGCAGTTCGCTTCCTCACGGGACAGGACTTTTTGAGTACCAAGAGACCCAGTACTTC
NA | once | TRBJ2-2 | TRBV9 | CASSVALANTGELFF | TGTGCCAGCAGCGTAGCACTAGCGAACACCGGGGAGCTGTTTTTT
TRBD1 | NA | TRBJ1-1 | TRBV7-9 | CASSFSIRTGKAFF | TGTGCCAGCAGCTTTTCTATTCGGACAGGGAAAGCTTTCTTT
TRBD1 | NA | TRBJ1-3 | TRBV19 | CASSHRGPGNTIYF | TGTGCCAGTAGCCATAGGGGGCCCGGAAACACCATATATTTT
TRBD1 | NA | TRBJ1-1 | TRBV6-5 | CATKYRGNTEAFF | TGTGCCACCAAGTACAGGGGGAACACTGAAGCTTTCTTT
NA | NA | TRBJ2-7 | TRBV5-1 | CASSFQGPTYEQYF | TGCGCCAGCAGCTTCCAGGGTCCCACCTACGAGCAGTACTTC
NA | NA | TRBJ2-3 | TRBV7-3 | CASSREAANTQYF | TGTGCCAGCAGCCGTGAGGCGGCGAATACGCAGTATTTT